The entry that follows covers one T cell receptor beta chain sequence. Antigen: not known. The data derive from a study of CD8+CD57+ T cells in acquired aplastic anemia. In the study overall: Sorted CD4+ plus CD8+ cells gave DNA averaging roughly 3 ug.

Using genomic DNA as the template, TCR beta VDJ and CDR3 profiling was carried out. TCRdb ran MiXCR on the reads and lists one entry per CDR3 protein. Among roughly 250,000 distinct CDR3 sequences, roughly 80% were seen once, and the ten largest hold roughly 42%. The CDR3 is 16 amino acids. Germline trimming cut 0 bases from V and 5 bases from J; bases unmatched to any gene: 7. Germline CDR1 and CDR2: SGHRS and YFSETQ. Individuals selected for sequencing had exhibited CD8+CD57+ cell expansion on flow cytometry. Study-wide results and limits: Around 29 CD8+ CDR3 sequences were shared between patients and controls.

The chain links TRBV5-1 to TRBJ1-5, with 8 nucleotides matching TRBD1. The sequencing input was sorted CD4+, CD8+, or CD8+CD57+ T cells (not recorded which) from PBMCs. The source is a human donor with aplastic anemia. CDR3 region: CASSLEGTGGDQPQHF. DNA of the CDR3: TGCGCCAGCAGCTTGGAGGGGACAGGCGGGGATCAGCCCCAGCATTTT.